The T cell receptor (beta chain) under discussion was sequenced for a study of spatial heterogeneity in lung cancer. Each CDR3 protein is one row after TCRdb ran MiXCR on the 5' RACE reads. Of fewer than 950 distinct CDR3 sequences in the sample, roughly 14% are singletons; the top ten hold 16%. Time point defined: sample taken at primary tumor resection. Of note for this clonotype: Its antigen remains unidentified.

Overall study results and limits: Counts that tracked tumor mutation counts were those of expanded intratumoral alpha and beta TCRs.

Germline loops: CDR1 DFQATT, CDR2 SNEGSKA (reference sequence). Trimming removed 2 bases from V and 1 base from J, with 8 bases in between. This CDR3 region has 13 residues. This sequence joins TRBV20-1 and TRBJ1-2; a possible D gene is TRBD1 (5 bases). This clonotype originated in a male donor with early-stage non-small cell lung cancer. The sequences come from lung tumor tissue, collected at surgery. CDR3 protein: CSARRDSNYGYTF. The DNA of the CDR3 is TGCAGTGCTAGACGCGACAGTAACTATGGCTACACCTTC.